What follows are 22 T cell receptor beta chains derived from one specimen sequenced in a study of blood T cells in healthy people across ages. Primed by a sample-barcoded 5' primer and a J-beta primer mix, a second PCR proceeded for roughly 6 to 12 cycles. MiXCR, run by TCRdb on the 5' RACE reads, gives a single entry per CDR3 protein. Of some 760,000 distinct CDR3 sequences listed, 20% to 30% are singletons. These sequences were also reported in another study, on T cells of mothers and their children.

Sample: blood. Every receptor here comes from a boy younger than 18 in good health.

The genes are TRBV12-3 or TRBV12-4 and TRBJ2-7; D perhaps matches TRBD2 (5 bases). V was pared by 6 bases and J by 4 bases, with 13 bases between. CDR3 length: 13 amino acids. CDR3 DNA: TGTGCCAGCAGCCAAACGACGGGATACGAGCAGTACTTC. It codes for CASSQTTGYEQYF.

CDR3 coding DNA: TGTGCCAGCAGCTTAGCGGGGCTAGCGGGAGTAGAGACCCAGTACTTC. Its translation is CASSLAGLAGVETQYF. The gene calls are TRBV7-9 and TRBJ2-5, with TRBD2 matching 10 bases. The CDR3 runs 16 residues. Trimming removed 0 bases from V and 4 bases from J; junction bases left unmatched: 5. From germline, CDR1 is SEHNR and CDR2 FQNEAQ (reference sequence).

The chain has TRBV10-3 and TRBJ2-1; D tentatively fits TRBD1 or TRBD2 (7 bases each). Looked up from germline, CDR1 is ENHRY and CDR2 is SYGVKD. V dropped 8 bases and J dropped 6 bases, with 20 bases sitting between them. The CDR3 consists of 15 residues. CDR3 region: CAIRRGRETSNEQFF. The DNA for the CDR3 is TGTGCCATCCGGAGGGGGCGGGAGACCAGCAATGAGCAGTTCTTC.

Only a few counts were recorded for this clonotype. The J gene is TRBJ1-1, the V gene TRBV9, with 8 bases identical to TRBD1. The CDR3 length is 15 residues. Trimming at V came to 0 bases and at J to 3 bases, leaving 4 bases not matched to a gene. Germline CDR1 reads SGDLS; CDR2 reads YYNGEE. CDR3: CASSVAGGDYTEAFF. The DNA for the CDR3 is TGTGCCAGCAGCGTAGCAGGGGGCGACTACACTGAAGCTTTCTTT.

V usage is TRBV12-3 or TRBV12-4 and J usage is TRBJ1-4, with TRBD1 identical over 11 bases. The CDR3 runs to 15 residues. The V gene end was trimmed by 6 bases and the J gene end by 4 bases; junction bases not matched to a gene: 4. CDR3 loop: CASRPGTGGNEKLFF. DNA for the CDR3: TGTGCCAGCAGGCCTGGGACAGGGGGTAATGAAAAACTGTTTTTT.

This sequence joins TRBV12-3 or TRBV12-4 and TRBJ1-1, with 7 bases identical to TRBD1. The junction had 5 bases not matched to a gene; V was cut back by 0 bases and J by 1 base. This CDR3 is 16 amino acids long. For the CDR3, the DNA is TGTGCCAGCAGTTTAGCTGGGGGACAGACGAACACTGAAGCTTTCTTT. It is translated as CASSLAGGQTNTEAFF.

This clonotype was seen a handful of times. V is TRBV15 and J is TRBJ2-3; tentatively, D is TRBD1 (6 bases). The germline V gene encodes CDR1 LNHNV and CDR2 YYDKDF (reference sequence). V lost 0 bases to trimming and J lost 2 bases, with 9 bases between them. The CDR3 is 15 residues long. CDR3 DNA: TGTGCCACCAGCAGAGAAGGGACATCCACAGATACGCAGTATTTT. Encoded protein: CATSREGTSTDTQYF.

This clonotype was recorded at least ten times. The V gene is TRBV7-2, the J gene TRBJ2-1; 15 bases are shared with TRBD2. CDR3 length equals 15 residues. Germline V CDR1 and CDR2: SGHTA, FQGNSA. The junction had 3 bases not matched to a gene; V was cut back by 5 bases and J by 7 bases. The CDR3 nucleotides read TGTGCCAGCAGCCCCGGACTAGCGGGAGGGAATGAGCAGTTCTTC. Translating gives CASSPGLAGGNEQFF.

The chain is built from TRBV29-1 and TRBJ2-1, with 7 nucleotides matching TRBD1. Per germline, CDR1 SQVTM and CDR2 ANQGSEA. After removal of 7 bases from V and 7 bases from J, the junction contained 4 bases not matched to a gene. The CDR3 has 11 amino acids. The CDR3 reads CSERQGNEQFF. Written as DNA, the CDR3 is TGCAGCGAGCGACAGGGAAATGAGCAGTTCTTC.

The chain has TRBV29-1 and TRBJ2-7; 9 bases are shared with TRBD1. The CDR3 spans 15 residues. Unmatched junction bases numbered 4, after V lost 0 bases and J lost 1 base. Germline V lookup: CDR1 SQVTM, CDR2 ANQGSEA. CDR3 loop: CSVEERDRESYEQYF. The DNA for the CDR3 is TGCAGCGTTGAAGAGAGGGACAGGGAATCCTACGAGCAGTACTTC.

The table lists this clonotype with a few counts. The chain recombines TRBV27 with TRBJ2-7; TRBD2 agrees at 8 bases. The germline CDR1 and CDR2 sequences are MNHEY and SMNVEV (reference sequence). With V trimmed by 6 bases and J by 2 bases, 12 bases remained unmatched. The CDR3 consists of 16 residues. CDR3 in DNA: TGTGCCAGCAGCCAGCCCACCGGGACTAGAACCTACGAGCAGTACTTC. Protein sequence: CASSQPTGTRTYEQYF.

This chain uses TRBV28 with TRBJ2-3; tentatively, D is TRBD2 (7 bases). The V and J ends lost 2 bases and 5 bases respectively, with 14 bases between them. Germline CDR1 reads MDHEN; CDR2 reads SYDVKM. The CDR3 has 15 residues. The CDR3 spells CASSLRGGRGDTQYF. In DNA form, the CDR3 reads TGTGCCAGCAGTTTAAGGGGGGGGCGCGGAGATACGCAGTATTTT.

The chain couples TRBV12-3 or TRBV12-4 to TRBJ2-1; D may be TRBD1 (6 bases). The J call may be faulty, since TRBJ2-7 better matches the DNA end. CDR3 length equals 15 residues. DNA of the CDR3: TGTGCCAGCAGTTTAGCCGGACAGTTCTCCTACGAGCAGTACTTC. Amino acid sequence: CASSLAGQFSYEQYF.

V usage is TRBV7-9 and J usage is TRBJ2-5; TRBD1 aligns across 8 bases. Germline trimming cut 3 bases from V and 2 bases from J; bases unmatched to any gene: 8. The germline gives CDR1 SEHNR, CDR2 FQNEAQ (reference sequence). The CDR3 covers 16 residues. The CDR3 DNA sequence: TGTGCCAGCAGCTTCACATTGGACAGGGAGCAAGAGACCCAGTACTTC. Amino acid sequence: CASSFTLDREQETQYF.

The chain combines TRBV13 with TRBJ1-6, with 8 bases lining up with TRBD1. CDR3 size: 15 residues. Germline V CDR1 and CDR2: PRHDT, FYEKMQ (reference sequence). The ends lost 4 bases at V and 6 bases at J; junction bases unmatched: 5. CDR3 residues: CASSYTGGPNSPLHF. The CDR3 region has the DNA TGTGCCAGCAGCTATACAGGGGGACCTAATTCACCCCTCCACTTT. Looking up the rest from reference TRBV13 and TRBJ1-6 gives the full variable domain: AAGVIQSPRHLIKEKRETATLKCYPIPRHDTVYWYQQGPGQDPQFLISFYEKMQSDKGSIPDRFSAQQFSDYHSELNMSSLELGDSALYFCASSYTGGPNSPLHFGNGTRLTVT.

This clonotype was detected only a few times. The CDR3 protein is CSASFGGNTGELFF. CDR3 DNA sequence: TGCAGTGCTAGTTTCGGGGGGAACACCGGGGAGCTGTTTTTT. The J gene is TRBJ2-2, the V gene TRBV20-1; TRBD2 might be the D (6 bases). This CDR3 contains 14 residues. CDR1 and CDR2 from the germline V gene are DFQATT and SNEGSKA (reference sequence). Trimming took 3 bases from V and 1 from J, leaving 9 bases between them.

The genes are TRBV12-3 or TRBV12-4 and TRBJ2-7; 12 bases fit TRBD2. V lost 6 bases and J lost 6; bases outside the gene matches: 9. The CDR3 has 15 residues. The CDR3 sequence is CASSPRLAGVPEQYF. The CDR3 nucleotides read TGTGCCAGCAGCCCTAGACTAGCGGGAGTCCCCGAGCAGTACTTC.

This clonotype was picked up a small number of times. The V gene is TRBV4-3, the J gene TRBJ1-2; D is ambiguous. The length of the CDR3 is 16 residues. Germline CDR1 reads LGHNA; CDR2 reads YSLEER. Deletions cut 1 base from V and 5 bases from J, with 17 bases between. The CDR3 region is CASSQGYEAGLYGYTF. The CDR3 nucleotides read TGCGCCAGCAGCCAAGGGTATGAAGCAGGCCTGTATGGCTACACCTTC.

V and J are TRBV6-6 and TRBJ1-5; D is possibly TRBD1 (6 bases). Trimming cost V 5 bases and J 16 bases, with 18 bases left between them. In germline, CDR1 is MNHNY, CDR2 SVGAGI (reference sequence). The CDR3 spans 12 residues. CDR3 in amino acids: CASSPPTGGQHF. The CDR3 coding sequence is TGTGCCAGCAGTCCACCGACAGGTGGCCAACATTTT.

This chain uses TRBV6-6 with TRBJ2-5; the D is unclear. The germline gives CDR1 MNHNY, CDR2 SVGAGI (reference sequence). The CDR3 length is 13 residues. V lost 0 bases, J lost 8 bases, and 10 bases lay in between. As DNA, the CDR3 is TGTGCCAGCAGTTACTCGGGAAAGGATACCCAGTACTTC. The encoded protein is CASSYSGKDTQYF.

The chain recombines TRBV6-2 or TRBV6-3 with TRBJ2-1; TRBD2 agrees at 10 bases. Gene TRBJ2-7 matches the end of the DNA better, so the J call may be wrong. The V gene's germline CDR1 is MNHEY and CDR2 SVGEGT. CDR3 length: 15 residues. DNA for the CDR3: TGTGCCAGCAGTTACGGCGGACTAGCGGACTACGAGCAGTACTTC. This translates into CASSYGGLADYEQYF.

The rearrangement uses TRBV29-1 and TRBJ2-7; 7 bases are a match to TRBD2. Germline V gene lookup returns CDR1 SQVTM and CDR2 ANQGSEA. CDR3 length: 13 residues. Trimming cost V 3 bases and J 3 bases; bases outside gene matches: 5. CDR3 residues: CSVEGPGGYEQYF. Here the CDR3 DNA reads TGCAGCGTTGAGGGGCCGGGGGGCTACGAGCAGTACTTC.